This T cell receptor (beta chain) was captured by sequencing in a study of cytomegalovirus exposure and HLA in healthy donors. Primers for the PCR totalled 60 Vbeta and 13 Jbeta. TCRdb keeps only in-frame clones here, not all; method: immunoSEQ multiplex PCR. The sample includes over 70,000 clones, 78% of them seen just once. Trimming pared 4 bases from V and 2 bases from J, leaving 11 bases between. The CDR3 covers 14 residues. Germline loops: CDR1 LGHNA, CDR2 YNFKEQ. The sample taken for sequencing was PBMCs. The source of this sequence is a male donor in good health and CMV-seropositive. The chain uses TRBV4-2 and TRBJ2-5; perhaps TRBD1 as D (5 bases). In DNA form, the CDR3 reads TGTGCCAGCAGCCTGGAAACAGGTCAAGAGACCCAGTACTTC. It codes for CASSLETGQETQYF.